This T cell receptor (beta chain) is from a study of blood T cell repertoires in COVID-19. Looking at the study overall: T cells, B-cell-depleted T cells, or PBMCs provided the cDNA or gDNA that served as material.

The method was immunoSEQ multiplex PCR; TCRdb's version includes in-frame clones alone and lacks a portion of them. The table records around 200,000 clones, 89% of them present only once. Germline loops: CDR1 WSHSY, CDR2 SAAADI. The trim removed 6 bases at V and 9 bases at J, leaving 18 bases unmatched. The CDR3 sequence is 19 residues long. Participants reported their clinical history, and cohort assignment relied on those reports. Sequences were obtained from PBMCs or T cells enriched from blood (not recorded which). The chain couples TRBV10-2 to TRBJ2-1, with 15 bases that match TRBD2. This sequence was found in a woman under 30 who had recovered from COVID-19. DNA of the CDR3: TGCGCCAGCAGCGCCGGGACTAGCGGGAGGAAAAGGGCTTACGGTGAGCAGTTCTTC. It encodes CASSAGTSGRKRAYGEQFF.